This is a list of T cell receptor beta chains from one sample in a study of blood T cell repertoires in COVID-19. Clones were sequenced by immunoSEQ multiplex PCR, and TCRdb holds only the in-frame ones, with some missing. The table includes about 170,000 clones, around 82% detected once. Sequencing input: peripheral blood. The source is a woman aged 40 to 50 with COVID-19, enrolled during active disease. CDR3s include the opening cysteine and the closing phenylalanine or tryptophan. D genes are given only for firm matches. Clone size appears in some rows only: once, few, many, or a class for an expanded clone.

- TRBJ2-7 TRBV3-1/TRBV3-2 - CASSQVVGARVGEQYF TGTGCCAGCAGCCAAGTTGTGGGGGCGAGGGTGGGCGAGCAGTACTTC
many TRBJ1-2 TRBV28 - CASSPAVDNYGYTF TGTGCCAGCAGCCCAGCGGTGGACAACTATGGCTACACCTTC
- TRBJ2-5 TRBV7-9 - CASSGETAWTQYF TGTGCCAGCAGCGGAGAGACAGCCTGGACCCAGTACTTC
- TRBJ1-2 TRBV5-4 TRBD1 CASSLEGQGARGYTF TGTGCCAGCAGCTTGGAAGGACAGGGGGCGCGGGGCTACACCTTC
- TRBJ1-1 TRBV5-8 TRBD1 CASSLRGGMNTEAFF TGTGCCAGCAGCTTGCGAGGGGGCATGAACACTGAAGCTTTCTTT
- TRBJ2-3 TRBV6-1 - CASSEASRRRFVDTQYF TGTGCCAGCAGTGAAGCCAGCAGGCGCCGGTTTGTAGATACGCAGTATTTT
once TRBJ1-4 TRBV7-9 TRBD1 CASSLPQGEANEKLFF TGTGCCAGCAGCTTACCGCAGGGGGAGGCCAATGAAAAACTGTTTTTT
- TRBJ2-5 TRBV28 TRBD2 CASSLIRSAGEKETQYF TGTGCCAGCAGTTTAATTAGGTCAGCGGGAGAAAAAGAGACCCAGTACTTC
once TRBJ2-3 TRBV14 TRBD2 CASSPRTSGPSDTQYF TGTGCCAGCAGCCCTAGGACTAGCGGACCTTCAGATACGCAGTATTTT
- TRBJ2-3 TRBV9 - CASSVELAADTQYF TGTGCCAGCAGCGTAGAATTAGCGGCAGATACGCAGTATTTT
- TRBJ2-1 TRBV5-1 TRBD2 CASSLVLAGTYNEQFF TGCGCCAGCAGCTTGGTTCTAGCGGGAACCTACAATGAGCAGTTCTTC
few TRBJ1-2 TRBV29-1 - CSDDSGNTF TGCAGCGACGACTCCGGTAACACCTTC
few TRBJ1-4 TRBV15 - CATSRIHLPATNEKLFF TGTGCCACCAGCAGGATCCACTTACCTGCAACTAATGAAAAACTGTTTTTT
- TRBJ1-4 TRBV5-1 - CASSLGRIQVNEKLFF TGCGCCAGCAGCTTGGGGCGGATACAGGTTAATGAAAAACTGTTTTTT
- TRBJ2-7 TRBV18 TRBD1 CASSPLQGAGEQYF TGTGCCAGCTCACCACTGCAGGGGGCGGGCGAGCAGTACTTC
- TRBJ1-1 TRBV2 - CASSVEVRTEAFF TGTGCCAGCAGTGTAGAGGTCCGCACTGAAGCTTTCTTT
- TRBJ2-5 TRBV6-5 - CASSLQGWLETQYF TGTGCCAGCAGTCTACAGGGTTGGTTAGAGACCCAGTACTTC
once TRBJ2-5 TRBV4-1 TRBD1 CASSQGFGTANQETQYF TGCGCCAGCAGCCAAGGTTTTGGGACAGCGAATCAAGAGACCCAGTACTTC
- TRBJ2-1 TRBV9 - CASSVGPSVLLEGQFF TGTGCCAGCAGCGTAGGGCCTAGCGTCCTATTAGAAGGGCAGTTCTTC
many TRBJ2-5 TRBV11-2 TRBD1 CASSRQGVGETQYF TGTGCCAGCAGCCGACAGGGGGTAGGAGAGACCCAGTACTTC
- TRBJ2-2 TRBV14 - CASSQVQTGELFF TGTGCCAGCAGCCAAGTACAGACCGGGGAGCTGTTTTTT
- TRBJ1-1 TRBV5-6 - CASSLIGEGMNTEAFF TGTGCCAGCAGCTTGATTGGCGAGGGAATGAACACTGAAGCTTTCTTT
- TRBJ1-2 TRBV7-2 - CASSGGTAFTIYNYGYTF TGTGCCAGCAGCGGAGGGACCGCTTTTACAATCTATAACTATGGCTACACCTTC
- TRBJ2-1 TRBV5-4 - CASSIPPVSNEQFF TGTGCCAGCAGCATTCCACCCGTGAGCAATGAGCAGTTCTTC
- TRBJ2-1 TRBV6-4 TRBD2 CASSPTSVGEQFF TGTGCCAGCAGCCCGACTAGCGTCGGTGAGCAGTTCTTC
- TRBJ2-1 TRBV28 TRBD1 CASSQTDRGLVGQFF TGTGCCAGCAGTCAGACGGACAGGGGGCTGGTTGGACAGTTCTTC
- TRBJ1-3 TRBV9 - CASARDYSGNTIYF TGTGCCAGTGCCCGGGATTACTCTGGAAACACCATATATTTT
- TRBJ2-1 TRBV6-5 TRBD2 CASTKREVPNEQFF TGTGCCAGCACCAAGCGGGAGGTCCCCAATGAGCAGTTCTTC
- TRBJ1-6 TRBV9 TRBD1 CASSEAGTDNSPLHF TGTGCCAGCAGCGAAGCCGGGACAGATAATTCACCCCTCCACTTT
- TRBJ1-1 TRBV6-5 TRBD1 CASRRLQGARTEAFF TGTGCCAGCAGAAGATTACAGGGGGCGAGGACTGAAGCTTTCTTT
- TRBJ2-2 TRBV19 TRBD1 CASSRGTGGSDTGELFF TGTGCCAGTAGCCGAGGGACAGGGGGTTCGGACACCGGGGAGCTGTTTTTT
few TRBJ1-6 TRBV30 - CAWTFDRRNSPLHF TGTGCCTGGACCTTTGACAGGAGAAATTCACCCCTCCACTTT
- TRBJ1-6 TRBV3-1/TRBV3-2 - CASSHTGDSPLHF TGTGCCAGCAGCCACACGGGTGATTCACCCCTCCACTTT
- TRBJ1-1 TRBV18 TRBD1 CASSSDFLDRGLNTEAFF TGTGCCAGCTCTTCTGACTTTCTGGACAGGGGGCTGAACACTGAAGCTTTCTTT
few TRBJ2-5 TRBV3-1/TRBV3-2 - CASSQGALSQETQYF TGTGCCAGCAGCCAAGGGGCTCTCAGTCAAGAGACCCAGTACTTC
- TRBJ2-7 TRBV28 TRBD1 CASSSGTGGFYEQYF TGTGCCAGCAGTTCGGGGACAGGGGGCTTTTACGAGCAGTACTTC
- TRBJ2-4 TRBV6-6 - CASSQTGRLAKNIQYF TGTGCCAGCAGTCAAACAGGGAGACTAGCCAAAAACATTCAGTACTTC
once TRBJ2-3 TRBV5-1 TRBD1 CASSFSDRVTDTQYF TGCGCCAGCAGCTTTTCGGACAGGGTCACAGATACGCAGTATTTT
- TRBJ2-1 TRBV3-1/TRBV3-2 - CASSQDQGAYNEQFF TGTGCCAGCAGCCAAGATCAGGGTGCTTACAATGAGCAGTTCTTC
- TRBJ1-1 TRBV10-2 - CASSAQGNTEAFF TGCGCCAGCAGTGCCCAGGGGAACACTGAAGCTTTCTTT
- TRBJ1-1 TRBV7-3 - CASSLSGGPGTEAFF TGTGCCAGCAGCTTATCCGGGGGGCCGGGCACTGAAGCTTTCTTT
- TRBJ2-2 TRBV10-3 - CAISVGVATGELFF TGTGCCATCAGTGTAGGGGTGGCCACCGGGGAGCTGTTTTTT
- TRBJ2-3 TRBV10-2 - CASSDDMGTDTQYF TGCGCCAGCAGTGACGACATGGGCACAGATACGCAGTATTTT
- TRBJ1-3 TRBV2 - CASSVSSGNTIYF TGTGCCAGCAGTGTTAGCTCTGGAAACACCATATATTTT
- TRBJ2-2 TRBV19 TRBD1 CASSIGQGGELFF TGTGCCAGTAGTATTGGACAGGGAGGGGAGCTGTTTTTT
- TRBJ2-1 TRBV5-1 TRBD2 CASSPRGAGDEQFF TGCGCCAGCAGCCCCCGTGGGGCGGGGGATGAGCAGTTCTTC
- TRBJ2-7 TRBV5-1 TRBD1 CASSPTGQGNEQYF TGCGCCAGCAGCCCCACGGGACAGGGAAACGAGCAGTACTTC
once TRBJ2-5 TRBV18 - CASSPNQETQYF TGTGCCAGCTCACCAAATCAGGAGACCCAGTACTTC
- TRBJ1-2 TRBV7-9 TRBD1 CASSPDREVYGYTF TGTGCCAGCAGCCCCGACAGGGAAGTCTATGGCTACACCTTC
few TRBJ1-2 TRBV18 - CASSPPAGAYGYTF TGTGCCAGCTCACCACCTGCAGGGGCTTATGGCTACACCTTC
- TRBJ1-1 TRBV10-1 - CASSEYLGRVTEAFF TGCGCCAGCAGTGAGTACTTGGGGCGCGTCACTGAAGCTTTCTTT